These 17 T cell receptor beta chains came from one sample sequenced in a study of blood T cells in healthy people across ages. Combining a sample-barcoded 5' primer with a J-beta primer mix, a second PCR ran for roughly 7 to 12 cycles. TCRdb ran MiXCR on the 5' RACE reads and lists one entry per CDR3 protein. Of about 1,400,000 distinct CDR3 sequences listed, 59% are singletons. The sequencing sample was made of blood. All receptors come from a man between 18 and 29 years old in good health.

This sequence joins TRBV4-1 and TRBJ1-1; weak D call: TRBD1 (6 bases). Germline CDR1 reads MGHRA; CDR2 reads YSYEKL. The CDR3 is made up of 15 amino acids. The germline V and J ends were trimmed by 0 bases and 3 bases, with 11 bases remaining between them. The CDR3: CASSQDRGADTEAFF. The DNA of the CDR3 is TGCGCCAGCAGCCAAGATAGGGGGGCGGACACTGAAGCTTTCTTT.

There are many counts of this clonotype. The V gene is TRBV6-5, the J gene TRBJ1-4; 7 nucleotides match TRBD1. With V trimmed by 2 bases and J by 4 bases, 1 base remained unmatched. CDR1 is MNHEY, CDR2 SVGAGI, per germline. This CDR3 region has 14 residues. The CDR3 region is CASSYNRGNEKLFF. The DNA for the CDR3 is TGTGCCAGCAGTTACAACAGGGGTAATGAAAAACTGTTTTTT.

The CDR3 DNA reads as TGTGCCAGCAGCGCACGGTCGGGACAGACCTACGAGCAGTACTTC. Translation gives CASSARSGQTYEQYF. This chain links TRBV6-1 with TRBJ2-7; 7 bases match TRBD1. Losses at the gene ends were 6 bases for V and 2 bases for J; bases not matched to a gene: 10. The V gene's germline CDR1 is MNHNS and CDR2 SASEGT. The CDR3 is made up of 15 amino acids.

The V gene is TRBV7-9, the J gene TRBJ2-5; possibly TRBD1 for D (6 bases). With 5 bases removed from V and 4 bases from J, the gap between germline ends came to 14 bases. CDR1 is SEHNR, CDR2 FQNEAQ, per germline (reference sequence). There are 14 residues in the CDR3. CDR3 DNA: TGTGCCAGCAGCCATCCGGCAGGGGCAGAGACCCAGTACTTC. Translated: CASSHPAGAETQYF.

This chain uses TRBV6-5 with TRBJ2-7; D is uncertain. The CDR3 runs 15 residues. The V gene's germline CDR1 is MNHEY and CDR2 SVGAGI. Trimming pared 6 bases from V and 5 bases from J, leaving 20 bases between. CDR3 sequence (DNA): TGTGCCAGCAGCCCCGTACGGGCCAGTCTCCACGAGCAGTACTTC. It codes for CASSPVRASLHEQYF.

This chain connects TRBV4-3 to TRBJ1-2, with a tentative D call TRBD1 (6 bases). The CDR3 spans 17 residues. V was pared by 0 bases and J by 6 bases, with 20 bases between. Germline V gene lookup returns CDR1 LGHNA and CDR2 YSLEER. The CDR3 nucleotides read TGCGCCAGCAGCCAAGACGACGGGACACCCAAAGGACATGGCTACACCTTC. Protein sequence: CASSQDDGTPKGHGYTF.

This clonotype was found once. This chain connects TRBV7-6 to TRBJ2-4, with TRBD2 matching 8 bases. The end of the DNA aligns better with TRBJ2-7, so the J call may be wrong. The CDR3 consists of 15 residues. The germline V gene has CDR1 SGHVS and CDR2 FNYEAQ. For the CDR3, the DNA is TGTGCCAGCAGCTTCAGAGCGGGGGAGTCCTACGAGCAGTACTTC. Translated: CASSFRAGESYEQYF.

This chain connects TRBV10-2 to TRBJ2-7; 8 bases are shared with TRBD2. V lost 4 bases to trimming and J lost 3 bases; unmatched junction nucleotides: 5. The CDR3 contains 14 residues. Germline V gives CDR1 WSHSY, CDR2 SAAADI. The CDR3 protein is CASSVGTSIYEQYF. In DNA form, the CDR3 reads TGCGCCAGCAGTGTTGGGACTAGTATCTACGAGCAGTACTTC.

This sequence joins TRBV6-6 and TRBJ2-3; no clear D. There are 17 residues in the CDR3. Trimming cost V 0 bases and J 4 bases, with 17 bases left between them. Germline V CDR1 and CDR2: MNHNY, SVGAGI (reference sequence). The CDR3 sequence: CASSYSVGVGTSDTQYF. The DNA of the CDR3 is TGTGCCAGCAGTTACTCGGTTGGTGTAGGAACATCAGATACGCAGTATTTT.

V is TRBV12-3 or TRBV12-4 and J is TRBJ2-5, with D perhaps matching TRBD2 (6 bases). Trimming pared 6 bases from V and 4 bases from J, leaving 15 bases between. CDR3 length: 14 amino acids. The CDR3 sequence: CASSSLGEVETQYF. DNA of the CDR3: TGTGCCAGCAGCTCCCTGGGGGAGGTAGAGACCCAGTACTTC.

CDR3 nucleotides: TGCAGTGCTCTTAGCGGGGCGCAATCATGGGAGCAGTTCTTC. This codes for CSALSGAQSWEQFF. The chain uses TRBV20-1 and TRBJ2-1; 8 positions match TRBD2. CDR1 and CDR2 (germline): DFQATT, SNEGSKA (reference sequence). Unmatched junction bases numbered 13, after V lost 5 bases and J lost 10 bases. The CDR3 length is 14 residues.

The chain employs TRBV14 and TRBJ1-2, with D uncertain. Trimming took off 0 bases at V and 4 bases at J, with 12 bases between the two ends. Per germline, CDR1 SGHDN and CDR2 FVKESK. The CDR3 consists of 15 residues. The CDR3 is CASSQDHEVIYGYTF. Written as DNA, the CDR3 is TGTGCCAGCAGCCAAGATCATGAGGTTATCTATGGCTACACCTTC.

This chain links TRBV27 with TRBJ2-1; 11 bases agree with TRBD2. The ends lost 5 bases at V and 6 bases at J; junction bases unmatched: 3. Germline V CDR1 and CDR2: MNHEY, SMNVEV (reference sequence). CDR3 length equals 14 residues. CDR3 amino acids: CASSKLAGVNEQFF. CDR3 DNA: TGTGCCAGCAGTAAACTAGCGGGAGTCAATGAGCAGTTCTTC.

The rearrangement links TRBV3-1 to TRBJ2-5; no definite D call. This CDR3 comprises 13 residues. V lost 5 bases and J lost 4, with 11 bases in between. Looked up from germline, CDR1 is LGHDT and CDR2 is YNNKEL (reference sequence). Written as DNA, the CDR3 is TGTGCCAGCAGCTCGGTGGCACGAGAGACCCAGTACTTC. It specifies CASSSVARETQYF.

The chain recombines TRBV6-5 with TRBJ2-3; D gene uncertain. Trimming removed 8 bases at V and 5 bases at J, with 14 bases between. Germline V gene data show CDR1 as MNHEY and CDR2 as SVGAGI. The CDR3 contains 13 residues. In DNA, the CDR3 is TGTGCCAGCTCGTCAAGTTTTCGAGATACGCAGTATTTT. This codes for CASSSSFRDTQYF.

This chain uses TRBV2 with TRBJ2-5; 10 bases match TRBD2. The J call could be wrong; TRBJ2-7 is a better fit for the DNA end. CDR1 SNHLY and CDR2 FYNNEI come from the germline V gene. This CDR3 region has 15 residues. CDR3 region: CASNRVEAGGSEQYF. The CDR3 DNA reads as TGTGCCAGCAACCGGGTGGAAGCGGGAGGGAGCGAGCAGTACTTC.

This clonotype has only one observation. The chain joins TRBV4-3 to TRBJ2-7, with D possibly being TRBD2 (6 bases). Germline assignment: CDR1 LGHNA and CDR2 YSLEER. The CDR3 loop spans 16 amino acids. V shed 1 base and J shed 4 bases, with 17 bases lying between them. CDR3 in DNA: TGCGCCAGCAGCCAAGGGACGGGGGTAGGCCCTTACGAGCAGTACTTC. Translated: CASSQGTGVGPYEQYF.